This passage covers 11 T cell receptor beta chains from one sample sequenced in a study of cytomegalovirus exposure and HLA in healthy donors. PCR amplification relied on 60 Vbeta primers (plus 13 Jbeta primers). Using immunoSEQ multiplex PCR, the repertoire was profiled, and TCRdb retains in-frame clones only, with some absent. The sample contains about 170,000 clones, over 70% of which appear only once. The specimen sequenced was PBMCs. All receptors come from a female donor in good health and CMV-seronegative.

The genes are TRBV5-1 and TRBJ2-1, with 9 nucleotides matching TRBD2. Germline CDR1 reads SGHRS; CDR2 reads YFSETQ. Trimming removed 7 bases from V and 2 bases from J; junction bases left unmatched: 4. CDR3 length: 14 amino acids. CDR3 nucleotides: TGCGCCAGCCAGCGGGAGGATGCCTACAATGAGCAGTTCTTC. Its translation is CASQREDAYNEQFF.

The J gene is TRBJ2-7, the V gene TRBV11-2, with TRBD1 identical over 12 bases. CDR3 size: 17 residues. Trimming removed 4 bases from V and 0 bases from J; junction bases left unmatched: 7. Germline V gene sequence: CDR1 SGHAT, CDR2 FQNNGV. The CDR3 region is CASSSGTGGTSSYEQYF. CDR3 in DNA: TGTGCCAGCAGCTCCGGGACAGGGGGCACTAGCTCCTACGAGCAGTACTTC.

This chain uses TRBV11-2 with TRBJ1-5; D not resolved. Germline V gene sequence: CDR1 SGHAT, CDR2 FQNNGV. The CDR3 is 14 residues long. Between the trimmed V and J ends, which lost 1 base and 2 bases, there was a span of 6 bases. The CDR3 is CASSLGQGNQPQHF. The DNA for the CDR3 is TGTGCCAGCAGCTTAGGGCAGGGCAATCAGCCCCAGCATTTT.

The rearrangement joins TRBV5-6 to TRBJ2-5; D is unresolved. Germline CDR1 reads SGHDT; CDR2 reads YYEEEE. V gave up 4 bases and J gave up 1 base, with 17 bases separating them. CDR3 length: 16 residues. This CDR3 reads CASSPILLRSQETQYF. CDR3 coding DNA: TGTGCCAGCAGCCCAATTTTGCTGAGATCCCAAGAGACCCAGTACTTC.

V is TRBV27 and J is TRBJ2-1; a possible D gene is TRBD2 (6 bases). Germline V gene data show CDR1 as MNHEY and CDR2 as SMNVEV (reference sequence). V gave up 6 bases and J gave up 4 bases, with 16 bases separating them. The CDR3 spans 15 residues. CDR3 sequence: CASRKASEGYNEQFF. The CDR3 DNA follows: TGTGCCAGCAGAAAAGCTAGCGAGGGATACAATGAGCAGTTCTTC.

The rearrangement links TRBV5-4 to TRBJ2-5; TRBD1 matches at 7 bases. This CDR3 has 15 amino acids. V gave up 4 bases and J gave up 2 bases; unmatched junction bases: 8. Germline V lookup: CDR1 SGHNT, CDR2 YYREEE (reference sequence). The CDR3 is CASSQEGQIQETQYF. In DNA, the CDR3 is TGTGCCAGCAGCCAAGAGGGACAGATACAAGAGACCCAGTACTTC.

The rearrangement links TRBV5-4 to TRBJ2-1; D gene unclear. Trimming removed 1 base at V and 2 bases at J, with 10 bases between. The germline CDR1 and CDR2 sequences are SGHNT and YYREEE (reference sequence). The CDR3 length is 15 residues. The CDR3 DNA is TGTGCCAGCAGCTTGTCCGCTAGTCCCTACAATGAGCAGTTCTTC. It encodes CASSLSASPYNEQFF.

J is TRBJ2-7 and V is TRBV5-1; 16 bases line up with TRBD2. The V segment lost 4 bases and the J segment 7 bases; nucleotides outside the gene matches: 14. Germline V gives CDR1 SGHRS, CDR2 YFSETQ. This CDR3 spans 18 amino acids. Here the CDR3 DNA reads TGCGCCAGCAGCCCTGGGACTAGCGGGAGGGCCGTAATAAAAGAGCAGTACTTC. This translates into CASSPGTSGRAVIKEQYF.

The V call is TRBV19, the J call TRBJ1-3; D unclear. Germline values: CDR1 LNHDA, CDR2 SQIVND (reference sequence). The CDR3 runs to 15 residues. The ends were cut back, 4 bases at V and 0 bases at J, with 10 bases in the middle. CDR3 sequence: CASSNADISGNTIYF. In nucleotides, the CDR3 is TGTGCCAGTAGTAACGCAGACATCTCTGGAAACACCATATATTTT.

This chain uses TRBV29-1 with TRBJ1-1; a weak D match, TRBD1 (6 bases). V was clipped by 5 bases and J by 1 base, with 11 bases between them. The CDR3 length is 13 residues. Germline V lookup: CDR1 SQVTM, CDR2 ANQGSEA. As DNA, the CDR3 is TGCAGCGTTATGAGGGGGAGGAACACTGAAGCTTTCTTT. It codes for CSVMRGRNTEAFF.

V gene TRBV5-6 combines with J gene TRBJ2-3; D remains ambiguous. Deletions cut 0 bases from V and 3 bases from J, with 8 bases between. The germline V gene encodes CDR1 SGHDT and CDR2 YYEEEE. CDR3 size: 14 residues. The CDR3, as DNA: TGTGCCAGCAGCTTGGTGTTCAGGACAGATACGCAGTATTTT. It is translated as CASSLVFRTDTQYF. The full variable domain, rest sourced from reference TRBV5-6 and TRBJ2-3, is DAGVTQSPTHLIKTRGQQVTLRCSPKSGHDTVSWYQQALGQGPQFIFQYYEEEERQRGNFPDRFSGHQFPNYSSELNVNALLLGDSALYLCASSLVFRTDTQYFGPGTRLTVL.